These 16 T cell receptor beta chains share one sample of origin, sequenced in a study of breast tumors, draining lymph nodes, adjacent tissues. TCRdb ran MiXCR on the multiplex PCR reads and lists one entry per CDR3 protein. The table includes approximately 63,000 distinct CDR3 sequences, approximately 57% detected once. Sequences were obtained from breast tumor tissue. These receptors were obtained from a female donor with breast cancer. Some clones in this sample may be carry-over from other donors' samples.

This sequence joins TRBV2 and TRBJ2-7; 8 bases map to TRBD1. The ends lost 2 bases at V and 2 bases at J; junction bases unmatched: 5. In germline, CDR1 is SNHLY, CDR2 FYNNEI. The CDR3 has 15 amino acids. The CDR3 DNA reads as TGTGCCAGCAGTGAACCCCACAGGGGGGCCTACGAGCAGTACTTC. Translation: CASSEPHRGAYEQYF.

This clonotype has just a few counts. The chain uses TRBV12-3 or TRBV12-4 and TRBJ2-5; D remains unclear. V was shortened by 3 bases and J by 3 bases, with 5 bases between the two germline ends. The CDR3 has 12 amino acids. The chain's CDR3 is CASSLNKETQYF. In nucleotides, the CDR3 is TGTGCCAGCAGTTTGAACAAAGAGACCCAGTACTTC.

The chain joins TRBV29-1 to TRBJ2-2; possible D gene TRBD1, 6 bases. In germline, CDR1 is SQVTM, CDR2 ANQGSEA. The germline V and J ends were trimmed by 4 bases and 4 bases, with 25 bases remaining between them. This CDR3 contains 18 residues. The CDR3 sequence: CSVVPYLTGYRPTGELFF. The CDR3 DNA is TGCAGCGTTGTTCCGTATTTAACAGGGTACCGGCCCACCGGGGAGCTGTTTTTT.

This sequence joins TRBV4-3 and TRBJ2-3, with no clear D. Germline V lookup: CDR1 LGHNA, CDR2 YSLEER. The V end was cut by 1 base, the J end by 2 bases, with 10 bases between. This CDR3 has 15 residues. Here the CDR3 DNA reads TGCGCCAGCAGCCAAGTTACTCCGTCCACAGATACGCAGTATTTT. Translated: CASSQVTPSTDTQYF.

This clonotype has ten or more counts. This sequence joins TRBV7-6 and TRBJ2-7, with TRBD2 as a possible D gene (6 bases). This CDR3 contains 15 residues. Germline V gene lookup returns CDR1 SGHVS and CDR2 FNYEAQ. The V end lost 5 bases, the J end lost 2 bases, and 16 bases lay between the germline ends. For the CDR3, the DNA is TGTGCCAGCAGCCACTCAACCGGGACTCCCTACGAGCAGTACTTC. Translated: CASSHSTGTPYEQYF. The complete variable domain, with remaining parts taken from reference TRBV7-6 and TRBJ2-7, reads GAGVSQSPRYKVTKRGQDVALRCDPISGHVSLYWYRQALGQGPEFLTYFNYEAQQDKSGLPNDRFSAERPEGSISTLTIQRTEQRDSAMYRCASSHSTGTPYEQYFGPGTRLTVT.

The table lists this clonotype with a few counts. This rearrangement joins TRBV19 to TRBJ1-6; tentative D call: TRBD1 (5 bases). The V and J ends lost 5 bases and 6 bases respectively, with 17 bases between them. CDR3 length: 16 amino acids. The germline gives CDR1 LNHDA, CDR2 SQIVND (reference sequence). The CDR3 nucleotides are TGTGCCAGTAGTGGGTTCGGGGGGACTGGTAATTCACCCCTCCACTTT. As protein: CASSGFGGTGNSPLHF. The entire variable domain, with the rest obtained from reference TRBV19 and TRBJ1-6, is as follows: DGGITQSPKYLFRKEGQNVTLSCEQNLNHDAMYWYRQDPGQGLRLIYYSQIVNDFQKGDIAEGYSVSREKKESFPLTVTSAQKNPTAFYLCASSGFGGTGNSPLHFGNGTRLTVT.

Regarding this clonotype: This likely comes from a read error, as the CDR3 has no conserved phenylalanine or tryptophan at its end. This chain's CDR3 is CASGLVDRRGYTS. The DNA for the CDR3 is TGTGCCAGCGGCTTAGTAGACAGACGCGGCTACACCTCC. This rearrangement joins TRBV7-2 to TRBJ1-2, with D possibly matching TRBD1 (5 bases). The CDR3 runs 13 residues. Germline values: CDR1 SGHTA, CDR2 FQGNSA.

This clonotype has more than one count but fewer than ten. The final CDR3 position lacks the conserved phenylalanine or tryptophan, pointing to a likely read error. In nucleotides, the CDR3 is TGTGCCAGCAGCCAAAGGGGGGAGGAGACCCAGTACCTC. As protein: CASSQRGEETQYL. V gene TRBV3-1 combines with J gene TRBJ2-5; D is tentatively TRBD1 or TRBD2 (6 bases each). Germline V lookup: CDR1 LGHDT, CDR2 YNNKEL (reference sequence). The CDR3 contains 13 residues. The V end was cut by 2 bases, the J end by 5 bases, with 9 bases between.

This clonotype was recorded once. The CDR3 reads CASSASGTPQETQYF. As DNA, the CDR3 is TGTGCCAGCAGCGCCTCCGGGACACCCCAAGAGACCCAGTACTTC. The V and J genes are TRBV9 and TRBJ2-5, with D perhaps TRBD1 (6 bases). This CDR3 is built from 15 residues. Trimming removed 3 bases at V and 1 base at J, with 13 bases between. Germline V CDR1 and CDR2: SGDLS, YYNGEE.

The chain couples TRBV12-5 to TRBJ2-1, with D tentatively TRBD1 (6 bases). This CDR3 contains 15 residues. Trimming left V 2 bases short and J 8 bases short, with 16 bases between. Germline V gives CDR1 LGHNT, CDR2 FRNRAP. CDR3 bases: TGTGCTAGTGGTTTGCAAAAACAGGGACGCGATGAGCAGTTCTTC. The encoded protein is CASGLQKQGRDEQFF. The full variable domain, completed using reference TRBV12-5 and TRBJ2-1, is DARVTQTPRHKVTEMGQEVTMRCQPILGHNTVFWYRQTMMQGLELLAYFRNRAPLDDSGMPKDRFSAEMPDATLATLKIQPSEPRDSAVYFCASGLQKQGRDEQFFGPGTRLTVL.

This sequence joins TRBV12-3 or TRBV12-4 and TRBJ2-7; D may be TRBD1 (6 bases). V shed 2 bases and J shed 7 bases, with 21 bases lying between them. The CDR3 sequence is 16 residues long. The CDR3 DNA sequence: TGTGCCAGCAGTTTACAAAGGCGGACAGTCATTGGGGAGCAGTACTTC. It yields the protein CASSLQRRTVIGEQYF.

The V call is TRBV10-3, the J call TRBJ1-1; tentative D call: TRBD1 (6 bases). V lost 10 bases and J 1 base, leaving 16 bases between the germline ends. CDR1 is ENHRY, CDR2 SYGVKD, per germline. The CDR3 spans 14 residues. Written as DNA, the CDR3 is TGTGCCACCTCGGGCAGGGGCTCGAACACTGAAGCTTTCTTT. Translation: CATSGRGSNTEAFF.

By share, this clonotype ranks as medium-sized. This chain connects TRBV7-3 to TRBJ1-3, with TRBD1 as a possible D gene (6 bases). V dropped 4 bases and J dropped 8 bases, with 18 bases sitting between them. CDR3 size: 15 residues. Germline CDR1 is SGHTA and CDR2 is FQGTGA. This CDR3 is CASSSSGHSEDTIYF. The CDR3 DNA reads TGTGCCAGCAGCTCCTCGGGACACTCGGAGGACACCATATATTTT.

The genes are TRBV5-1 and TRBJ2-3; no reliable D call. Trimming cost V 0 bases and J 6 bases, with 11 bases left between them. The CDR3 length is 14 residues. Germline CDR1 and CDR2: SGHRS and YFSETQ. CDR3 residues: CASSLGRYTDTQYF. The CDR3 nucleotides read TGCGCCAGCAGCTTGGGCAGGTATACGGATACGCAGTATTTT.

The chain combines TRBV28 with TRBJ2-3; either TRBD1 or TRBD2 may supply D (6 bases each). The CDR3 has 15 residues. CDR1 and CDR2 (germline): MDHEN, SYDVKM. V lost 5 bases to trimming and J lost 5 bases, with 17 bases between them. CDR3 DNA: TGTGCCAGCAGTCTCGGGGCAGAGGGGGGAGATACGCAGTATTTT. Its translation is CASSLGAEGGDTQYF.

In the case of this clonotype: Since no conserved phenylalanine or tryptophan closes the CDR3, a read error is the likely cause. The V and J genes are TRBV20-1 and TRBJ2-1; D is ambiguous. Germline V lookup: CDR1 DFQATT, CDR2 SNEGSKA (reference sequence). The length of the CDR3 is 12 residues. V was pared by 7 bases and J by 12 bases, with 19 bases between. CDR3 DNA: TGCAGTGTTGGATCCCCCACAGATACGCAGTTCTTA. As protein: CSVGSPTDTQFL.